A single sample is the source of the 19 T cell receptor beta chains below, sequenced in a study of blood T cell repertoires in COVID-19. The protocol was immunoSEQ multiplex PCR, while the TCRdb copy is restricted to in-frame clones and leaves out a portion. The profile shows 90,000 to 150,000 clones, more than 80% of them singletons. Sequencing used peripheral blood. Receptor source: a man in his sixties or seventies with active or convalescent COVID-19.

This chain connects TRBV5-1 to TRBJ2-3; 10 nucleotides line up with TRBD2. From germline, CDR1 is SGHRS and CDR2 YFSETQ. The CDR3 has 18 amino acids. V lost 4 bases, J lost 7 bases, and 18 bases stayed unmatched. CDR3 residues: CASSPETLLAGRLYTQYF. The CDR3 DNA sequence: TGCGCCAGCAGCCCCGAGACTTTACTAGCGGGAAGACTATATACGCAGTATTTT.

This chain connects TRBV19 to TRBJ2-7; perhaps TRBD2 as D (6 bases). V lost 6 bases and J 2 bases, leaving 11 bases between the germline ends. Germline values: CDR1 LNHDA, CDR2 SQIVND (reference sequence). CDR3 size: 13 residues. This CDR3 is CASSRDFTYEQYF. For the CDR3, the DNA is TGTGCCAGTAGCCGGGACTTCACCTACGAGCAGTACTTC. The full variable domain, its missing parts supplied by reference TRBV19 and TRBJ2-7, is DGGITQSPKYLFRKEGQNVTLSCEQNLNHDAMYWYRQDPGQGLRLIYYSQIVNDFQKGDIAEGYSVSREKKESFPLTVTSAQKNPTAFYLCASSRDFTYEQYFGPGTRLTVT.

The V gene is TRBV28, the J gene TRBJ1-6, with D uncertain. The germline CDR1 and CDR2 sequences are MDHEN and SYDVKM. The V end lost 3 bases, the J end lost 5 bases, and 17 bases lay between the germline ends. The CDR3 loop spans 17 amino acids. The CDR3 DNA reads as TGTGCCAGCAGTTTCTATCTGGACCTGGAGGATAATTCACCCCTCCACTTT. It codes for CASSFYLDLEDNSPLHF.

The chain combines TRBV2 with TRBJ1-2; D ambiguous. The germline gives CDR1 SNHLY, CDR2 FYNNEI. CDR3 length: 12 residues. Trimming took 8 bases from V and 8 from J, leaving 15 bases between them. DNA for the CDR3: TGTGCCAGCGTCTTCGAGAGCGGGGGCTACACCTTC. It yields the protein CASVFESGGYTF.

This rearrangement joins TRBV3-1 (or the pseudogene TRBV3-2) to TRBJ1-1; 11 bases agree with TRBD1. V shed 0 bases and J 6 bases; nucleotides not matched to a gene: 9. CDR3 length equals 17 residues. Germline V CDR1 and CDR2: LGHDT, YNNKEL (reference sequence). CDR3: CASSQERDRGVVSEAFF. CDR3 DNA sequence: TGTGCCAGCAGCCAAGAAAGGGACAGGGGGGTAGTTTCTGAAGCTTTCTTT.

The gene calls are TRBV2 and TRBJ2-6, with D maybe TRBD2 (5 bases). The CDR3 consists of 15 residues. V lost 3 bases and J 2 bases, leaving 8 bases between the germline ends. In germline, CDR1 is SNHLY, CDR2 FYNNEI. The CDR3 is CASSEEAAGANVLTF. In nucleotides, the CDR3 is TGTGCCAGCAGTGAGGAAGCGGCTGGGGCCAACGTCCTGACTTTC.

The chain joins TRBV19 to TRBJ2-1, with D perhaps matching TRBD2 (5 bases). In germline, CDR1 is LNHDA, CDR2 SQIVND (reference sequence). V was trimmed by 7 bases and J by 7 bases, leaving 14 bases between them. The CDR3 totals 13 residues. Here the CDR3 DNA reads TGTGCCAGTACCGAGGGCAATGGAAATGAGCAGTTCTTC. This sequence encodes CASTEGNGNEQFF. Full variable domain (rest looked up from reference TRBV19 and TRBJ2-1): DGGITQSPKYLFRKEGQNVTLSCEQNLNHDAMYWYRQDPGQGLRLIYYSQIVNDFQKGDIAEGYSVSREKKESFPLTVTSAQKNPTAFYLCASTEGNGNEQFFGPGTRLTVL.

This clone appeared a few times. This sequence joins TRBV2 and TRBJ2-7; tentative D call: TRBD1 (5 bases). Per the germline V gene, CDR1 is SNHLY and CDR2 is FYNNEI. Trimming stripped 3 bases from V and 5 bases from J, with 14 bases between. This CDR3 contains 14 residues. CDR3 bases: TGTGCCAGCAGTGATGGCCAGGGTTTCGACGAGCAGTACTTC. It is translated as CASSDGQGFDEQYF.

V usage is TRBV2 and J usage is TRBJ2-2; D is perhaps TRBD2 (5 bases). Germline values: CDR1 SNHLY, CDR2 FYNNEI. Trimming pared 6 bases from V and 3 bases from J, leaving 11 bases between. The CDR3 has 14 residues. This CDR3 is CASSPTSYTGELFF. The CDR3 DNA reads as TGTGCCAGCAGCCCAACTAGTTACACCGGGGAGCTGTTTTTT.

This chain connects TRBV27 to TRBJ2-7, with TRBD1 matching over 11 bases. CDR1 is MNHEY, CDR2 SMNVEV, per germline (reference sequence). CDR3 length equals 16 residues. V lost 3 bases, J lost 0 bases, and 4 bases stayed unmatched. CDR3 sequence reads: CASSFGGTGGSYEQYF. DNA of the CDR3: TGTGCCAGCAGTTTTGGGGGGACAGGGGGCTCCTACGAGCAGTACTTC.

The chain employs TRBV3-1 (or the pseudogene TRBV3-2) and TRBJ1-3; maybe TRBD1 (5 bases). CDR1 LGHDT and CDR2 YNNKEL come from the germline V gene (reference sequence). The CDR3 is made up of 15 amino acids. Trimming pared 4 bases from V and 0 bases from J, leaving 10 bases between. CDR3 sequence (DNA): TGTGCCAGCAGCCCTAGACAGATCTCTGGAAACACCATATATTTT. Amino acids: CASSPRQISGNTIYF.

This sequence joins TRBV5-4 and TRBJ2-2; a weak D match, TRBD1 (6 bases). The CDR3 contains 16 residues. Germline loops: CDR1 SGHNT, CDR2 YYREEE (reference sequence). V shed 3 bases and J shed 1 base, with 13 bases lying between them. CDR3 in amino acids: CASSSPEGVNTGELFF. CDR3 coding DNA: TGTGCCAGCAGCTCCCCAGAGGGGGTGAACACCGGGGAGCTGTTTTTT. Full variable domain (missing parts from reference TRBV5-4 and TRBJ2-2): ETGVTQSPTHLIKTRGQQVTLRCSSQSGHNTVSWYQQALGQGPQFIFQYYREEENGRGNFPPRFSGLQFPNYSSELNVNALELDDSALYLCASSSPEGVNTGELFFGEGSRLTVL.

This chain connects TRBV7-8 to TRBJ2-2; no definite D call. The CDR3 covers 13 residues. Trimming took 6 bases from V and 0 from J, leaving 5 bases between them. Germline V CDR1 and CDR2: SGHVS, FQNEAQ. CDR3 amino acids: CASRASNTGELFF. Written as DNA, the CDR3 is TGTGCCAGCAGGGCTTCGAACACCGGGGAGCTGTTTTTT. Full variable domain (rest looked up from reference TRBV7-8 and TRBJ2-2): GAGVSQSPRYKVAKRGQDVALRCDPISGHVSLFWYQQALGQGPEFLTYFQNEAQLDKSGLPSDRFFAERPEGSVSTLKIQRTQQEDSAVYLCASRASNTGELFFGEGSRLTVL.

The chain is built from TRBV2 and TRBJ1-1; 7 positions agree with TRBD1. This CDR3 comprises 14 residues. Germline CDR1 reads SNHLY; CDR2 reads FYNNEI. V dropped 6 bases and J dropped 0; count of bases not matched to a gene: 4. The CDR3 here is CASRGDSLNTEAFF. The CDR3 DNA sequence: TGTGCCAGCAGGGGGGACAGCTTGAACACTGAAGCTTTCTTT.

The chain carries TRBV6-5 and TRBJ1-2; 10 bases fit TRBD1. CDR3 length: 13 residues. CDR1 MNHEY and CDR2 SVGAGI come from the germline V gene. The trim removed 10 bases at V and 4 bases at J, leaving 6 bases unmatched. The CDR3 spells CATRQGAAYGYTF. For the CDR3, the DNA is TGTGCCACCCGACAGGGGGCGGCCTATGGCTACACCTTC.

This clone was observed a handful of times. V is TRBV12-3 or TRBV12-4 and J is TRBJ1-4; D possibly corresponds to TRBD1 (6 bases). This CDR3 region has 13 residues. V was cut by 5 bases and J by 6 bases, with 10 bases left in between. CDR3 loop: CASSTQGDEKLFF. CDR3 coding DNA: TGTGCCAGCAGTACACAGGGAGATGAAAAACTGTTTTTT.

In DNA, the CDR3 is TGTGCCAGCAGCCTCCTCGGGCGGGGGAGCTCCTACAATGAGCAGTTCTTC. It codes for CASSLLGRGSSYNEQFF. The V and J genes are TRBV9 and TRBJ2-1; 7 bases match TRBD2. J was trimmed by 0 bases and V by 4 bases; bases with no gene match: 10. The germline V gene has CDR1 SGDLS and CDR2 YYNGEE. The CDR3 covers 17 residues.

In its sample, this clone was seen once. This chain connects TRBV28 to TRBJ2-3, with D possibly being TRBD2 (6 bases). Germline loops: CDR1 MDHEN, CDR2 SYDVKM. The CDR3 is made up of 14 amino acids. V was trimmed by 8 bases and J by 1 base, leaving 13 bases between them. CDR3 protein: CASLLSGRTDTQYF. The CDR3 DNA is TGTGCCAGCTTACTTAGCGGCCGCACAGATACGCAGTATTTT.

The chain recombines TRBV18 with TRBJ1-5, with D maybe TRBD1 (5 bases). The CDR3 has 13 residues. Between the trimmed V and J ends, which lost 4 bases and 5 bases, there was a span of 9 bases. From germline, CDR1 is KGHSH and CDR2 LQKENI. Here the CDR3 reads CASSLTDDQPQHF. In DNA, the CDR3 is TGTGCCAGCTCACTGACAGACGATCAGCCCCAGCATTTT. Full variable domain (remainder filled in from reference TRBV18 and TRBJ1-5): NAGVMQNPRHLVRRRGQEARLRCSPMKGHSHVYWYRQLPEEGLKFMVYLQKENIIDESGMPKERFSAEFPKEGPSILRIQQVVRGDSAAYFCASSLTDDQPQHFGDGTRLSIL.